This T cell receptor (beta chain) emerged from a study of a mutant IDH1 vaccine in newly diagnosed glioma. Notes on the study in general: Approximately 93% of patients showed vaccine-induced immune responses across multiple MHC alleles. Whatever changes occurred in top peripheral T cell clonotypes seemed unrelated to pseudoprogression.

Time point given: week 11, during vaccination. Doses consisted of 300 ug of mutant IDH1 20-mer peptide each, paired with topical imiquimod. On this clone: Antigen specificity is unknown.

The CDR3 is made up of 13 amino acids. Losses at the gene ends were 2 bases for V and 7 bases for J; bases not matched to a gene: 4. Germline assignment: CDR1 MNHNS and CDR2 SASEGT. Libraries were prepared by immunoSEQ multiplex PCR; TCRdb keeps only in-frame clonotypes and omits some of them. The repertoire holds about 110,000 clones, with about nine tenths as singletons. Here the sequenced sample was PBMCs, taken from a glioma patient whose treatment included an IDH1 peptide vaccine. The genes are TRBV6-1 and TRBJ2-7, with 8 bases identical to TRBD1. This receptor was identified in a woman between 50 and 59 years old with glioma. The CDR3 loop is CASSEWTGREQYF. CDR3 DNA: TGTGCCAGCAGTGAATGGACAGGGAGGGAGCAGTACTTC.